This T cell receptor (beta chain) was identified in a study of CD8 T cells in ankylosing spondylitis. A quantitative 5'-RACE method, one with molecular barcodes, was used to make TCR beta libraries. TCRdb re-called the 5' RACE reads with MiXCR, one entry per CDR3 protein. The profile covers 300,000 to 400,000 distinct CDR3 sequences, with over 12% appearing a single time and 0.85% to 1.4% taken by the ten largest. CDR3 length: 15 residues. Germline V CDR1 and CDR2: SGHTA, FQGNSA. V lost 5 bases and J 0 bases, leaving 11 bases between the germline ends. The TCR was taken from a male donor with ankylosing spondylitis or in good health (not recorded which). This chain joins TRBV7-2 and TRBJ2-4; D remains ambiguous. Sequences were obtained from blood, either unsorted or a sorted T cell fraction (not recorded which). DNA of the CDR3: TGTGCCAGCAGCCAGAGGTGGGCAGCCAAAAACATTCAGTACTTC. Amino acid sequence: CASSQRWAAKNIQYF.